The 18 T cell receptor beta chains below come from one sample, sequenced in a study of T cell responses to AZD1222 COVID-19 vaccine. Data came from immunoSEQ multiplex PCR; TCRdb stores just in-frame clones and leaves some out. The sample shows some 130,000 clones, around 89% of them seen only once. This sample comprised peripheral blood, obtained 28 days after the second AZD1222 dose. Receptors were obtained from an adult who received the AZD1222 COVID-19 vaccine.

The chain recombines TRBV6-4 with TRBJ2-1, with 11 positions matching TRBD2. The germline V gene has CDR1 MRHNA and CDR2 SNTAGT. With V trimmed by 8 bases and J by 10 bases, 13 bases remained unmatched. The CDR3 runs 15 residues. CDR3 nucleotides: TGTGCCAGCTCTTTAGCGGGAGGGCCTGCTTGGGAGCAGTTCTTC. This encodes CASSLAGGPAWEQFF.

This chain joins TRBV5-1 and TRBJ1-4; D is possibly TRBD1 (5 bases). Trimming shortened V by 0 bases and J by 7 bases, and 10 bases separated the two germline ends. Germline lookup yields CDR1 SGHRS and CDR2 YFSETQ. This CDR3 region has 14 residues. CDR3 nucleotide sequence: TGCGCCAGCAGCTTGGGCAGGGATAGTGAAAAACTGTTTTTT. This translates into CASSLGRDSEKLFF.

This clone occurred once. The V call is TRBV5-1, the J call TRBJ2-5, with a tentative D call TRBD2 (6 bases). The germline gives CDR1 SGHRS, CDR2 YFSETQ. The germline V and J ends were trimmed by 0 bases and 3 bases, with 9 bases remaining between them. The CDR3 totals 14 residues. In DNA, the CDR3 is TGCGCCAGCAGCTTGGATCCGGGGGAAGAGACCCAGTACTTC. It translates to CASSLDPGEETQYF. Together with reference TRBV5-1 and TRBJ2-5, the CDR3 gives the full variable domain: KAGVTQTPRYLIKTRGQQVTLSCSPISGHRSVSWYQQTPGQGLQFLFEYFSETQRNKGNFPGRFSGRQFSNSRSEMNVSTLELGDSALYLCASSLDPGEETQYFGPGTRLLVL.

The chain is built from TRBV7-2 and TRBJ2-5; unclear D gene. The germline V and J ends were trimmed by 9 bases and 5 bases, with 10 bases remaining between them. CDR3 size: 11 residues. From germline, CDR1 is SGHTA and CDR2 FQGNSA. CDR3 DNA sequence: TGTGCCAGTTCTCTGTGGGAGACCCAGTACTTC. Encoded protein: CASSLWETQYF. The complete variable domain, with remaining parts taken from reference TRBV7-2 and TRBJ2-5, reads GAGVSQSPSNKVTEKGKDVELRCDPISGHTALYWYRQSLGQGLEFLIYFQGNSAPDKSGLPSDRFSAERTGGSVSTLTIQRTQQEDSAVYLCASSLWETQYFGPGTRLLVL.

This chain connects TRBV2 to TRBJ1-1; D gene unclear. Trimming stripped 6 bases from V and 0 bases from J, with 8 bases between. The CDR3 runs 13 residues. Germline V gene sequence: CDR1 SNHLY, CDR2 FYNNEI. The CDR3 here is CASRTGLNTEAFF. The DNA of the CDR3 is TGTGCCAGCAGGACGGGTCTGAACACTGAAGCTTTCTTT. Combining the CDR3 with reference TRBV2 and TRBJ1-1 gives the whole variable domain EPEVTQTPSHQVTQMGQEVILRCVPISNHLYFYWYRQILGQKVEFLVSFYNNEISEKSEIFDDQFSVERPDGSNFTLKIRSTKLEDSAMYFCASRTGLNTEAFFGQGTRLTVV.

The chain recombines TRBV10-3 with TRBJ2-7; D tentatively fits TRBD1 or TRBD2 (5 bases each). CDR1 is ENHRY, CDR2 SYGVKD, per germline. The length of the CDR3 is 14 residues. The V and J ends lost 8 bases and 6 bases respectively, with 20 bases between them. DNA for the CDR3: TGTGCCATCGGCCCCGGGGCTGTCCTACTCGAGCAGTACTTC. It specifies CAIGPGAVLLEQYF.

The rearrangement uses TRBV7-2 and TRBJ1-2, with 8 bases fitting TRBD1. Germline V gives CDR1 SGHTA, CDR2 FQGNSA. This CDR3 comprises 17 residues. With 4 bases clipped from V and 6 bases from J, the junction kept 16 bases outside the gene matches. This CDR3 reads CASSSFMGQATRDGYTF. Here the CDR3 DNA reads TGTGCCAGCAGCTCCTTCATGGGACAGGCTACAAGGGATGGCTACACCTTC.

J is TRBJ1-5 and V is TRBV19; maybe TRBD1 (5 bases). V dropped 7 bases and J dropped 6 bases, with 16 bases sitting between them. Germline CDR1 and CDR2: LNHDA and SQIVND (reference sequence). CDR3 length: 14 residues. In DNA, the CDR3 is TGTGCCAGTACCGACAGATCCATCGGTCAGCCCCAGCATTTT. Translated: CASTDRSIGQPQHF.

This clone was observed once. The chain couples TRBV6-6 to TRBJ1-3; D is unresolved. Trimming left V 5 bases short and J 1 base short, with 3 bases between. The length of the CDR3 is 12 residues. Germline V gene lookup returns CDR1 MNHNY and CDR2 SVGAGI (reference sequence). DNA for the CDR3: TGTGCCAGCAGTCCTTCTGGAAACACCATATATTTT. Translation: CASSPSGNTIYF.

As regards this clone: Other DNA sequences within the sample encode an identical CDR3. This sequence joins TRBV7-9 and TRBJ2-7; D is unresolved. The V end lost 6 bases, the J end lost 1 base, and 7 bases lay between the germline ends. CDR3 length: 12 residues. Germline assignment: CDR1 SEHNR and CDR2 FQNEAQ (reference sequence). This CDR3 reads CASSLGSYEQYF. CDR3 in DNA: TGTGCCAGCAGTTTGGGGTCCTACGAGCAGTACTTC.

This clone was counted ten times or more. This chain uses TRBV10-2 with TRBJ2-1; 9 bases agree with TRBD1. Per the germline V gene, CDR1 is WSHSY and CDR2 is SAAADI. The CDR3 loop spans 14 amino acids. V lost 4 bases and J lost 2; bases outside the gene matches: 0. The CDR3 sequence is CASSGTGAYNEQFF. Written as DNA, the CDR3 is TGCGCCAGCAGTGGGACAGGGGCCTACAATGAGCAGTTCTTC.

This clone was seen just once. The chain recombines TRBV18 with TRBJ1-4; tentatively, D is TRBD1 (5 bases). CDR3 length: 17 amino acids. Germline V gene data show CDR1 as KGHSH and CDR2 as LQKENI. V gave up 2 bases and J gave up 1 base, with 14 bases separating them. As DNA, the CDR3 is TGTGCCAGCTCACCAGTGGCCAGGGCCGTAACTAATGAAAAACTGTTTTTT. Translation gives CASSPVARAVTNEKLFF.

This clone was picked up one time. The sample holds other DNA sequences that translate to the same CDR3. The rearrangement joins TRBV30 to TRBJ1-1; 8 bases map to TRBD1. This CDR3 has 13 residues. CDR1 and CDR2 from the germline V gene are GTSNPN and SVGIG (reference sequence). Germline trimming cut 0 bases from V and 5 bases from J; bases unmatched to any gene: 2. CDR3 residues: CAWSVQGDTEAFF. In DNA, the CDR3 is TGTGCCTGGAGTGTACAGGGGGATACTGAAGCTTTCTTT.

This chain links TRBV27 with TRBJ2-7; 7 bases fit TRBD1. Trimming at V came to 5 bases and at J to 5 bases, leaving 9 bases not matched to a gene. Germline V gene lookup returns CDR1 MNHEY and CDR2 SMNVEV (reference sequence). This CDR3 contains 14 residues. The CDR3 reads CASSRDRDGDEQYF. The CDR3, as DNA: TGTGCCAGCAGTCGTGACAGGGACGGCGACGAGCAGTACTTC.

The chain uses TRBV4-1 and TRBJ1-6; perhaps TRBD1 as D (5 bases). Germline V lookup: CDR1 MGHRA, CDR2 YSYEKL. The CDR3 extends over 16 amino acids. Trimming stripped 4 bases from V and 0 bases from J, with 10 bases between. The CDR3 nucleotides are TGCGCCAGCAGCCGTTGGGGGAGCTCCTATAATTCACCCCTCCACTTT. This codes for CASSRWGSSYNSPLHF.

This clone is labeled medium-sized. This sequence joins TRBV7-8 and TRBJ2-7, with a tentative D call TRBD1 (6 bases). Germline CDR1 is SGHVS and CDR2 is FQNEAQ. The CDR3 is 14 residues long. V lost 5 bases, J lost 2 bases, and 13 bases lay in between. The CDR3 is CASSRVTGTYEQYF. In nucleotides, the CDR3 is TGTGCCAGCAGCCGAGTGACAGGAACCTACGAGCAGTACTTC. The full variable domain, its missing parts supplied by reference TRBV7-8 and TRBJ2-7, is GAGVSQSPRYKVAKRGQDVALRCDPISGHVSLFWYQQALGQGPEFLTYFQNEAQLDKSGLPSDRFFAERPEGSVSTLKIQRTQQEDSAVYLCASSRVTGTYEQYFGPGTRLTVT.

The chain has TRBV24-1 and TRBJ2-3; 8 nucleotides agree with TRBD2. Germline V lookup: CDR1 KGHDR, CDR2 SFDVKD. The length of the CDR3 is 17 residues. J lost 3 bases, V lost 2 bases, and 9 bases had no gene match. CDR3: CATSDSAGLGRTDTQYF. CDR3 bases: TGTGCCACCAGTGATTCCGCGGGACTAGGTCGAACAGATACGCAGTATTTT.

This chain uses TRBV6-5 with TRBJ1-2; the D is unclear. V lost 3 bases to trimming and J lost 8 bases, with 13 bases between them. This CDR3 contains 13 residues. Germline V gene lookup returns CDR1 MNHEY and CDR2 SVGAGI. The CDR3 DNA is TGTGCCAGCAGTTATAGGGATTCGCGAGGCTACACCTTC. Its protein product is CASSYRDSRGYTF.